These 24 T cell receptor beta chains were sequenced from one sample in a study of cytomegalovirus exposure and HLA in healthy donors. This PCR relied on a set of 60 Vbeta primers and 13 Jbeta primers. TCRdb's table, derived via immunoSEQ multiplex PCR, lists solely in-frame clones and lacks some. The sample has roughly 160,000 clones, around 64% seen once. The source material was PBMCs. The receptors originated from a woman younger than 45 in good health and CMV-seronegative.

The chain recombines TRBV11-2 with TRBJ2-7, with D possibly being TRBD2 (5 bases). The V and J ends lost 3 bases and 1 base respectively, with 10 bases between them. Germline CDR1 is SGHAT and CDR2 is FQNNGV. This CDR3 spans 14 amino acids. CDR3 region: CASSLRTQSYEQYF. DNA of the CDR3: TGTGCCAGCAGCTTGCGGACTCAGTCCTACGAGCAGTACTTC.

The chain uses TRBV27 and TRBJ2-5; maybe TRBD2 (5 bases). Per germline, CDR1 MNHEY and CDR2 SMNVEV (reference sequence). The ends were cut back, 4 bases at V and 11 bases at J, with 14 bases in the middle. The CDR3 runs 12 residues. This chain's CDR3 is CASSSKYGEQYF. CDR3 DNA: TGTGCCAGCAGTTCAAAATACGGGGAGCAGTACTTC.

This clone has just a few counts. The rearrangement joins TRBV9 to TRBJ2-2, with unresolved D. Per germline, CDR1 SGDLS and CDR2 YYNGEE. Between the trimmed V and J ends, which lost 2 bases and 3 bases, there was a span of 14 bases. There are 16 residues in the CDR3. The CDR3 protein is CASSVPIWADTGELFF. The CDR3 nucleotides are TGTGCCAGCAGCGTCCCGATCTGGGCTGACACCGGGGAGCTGTTTTTT.

V is TRBV10-3 and J is TRBJ1-6; TRBD1 agrees at 9 bases. Germline CDR1 ENHRY, CDR2 SYGVKD. The V gene end was trimmed by 0 bases and the J gene end by 9 bases; junction bases not matched to a gene: 3. CDR3 length equals 15 residues. CDR3 protein: CAISESGQGGSPLHF. For the CDR3, the DNA is TGTGCCATCAGTGAGTCGGGACAGGGAGGTTCACCCCTCCACTTT.

This clone is a singleton in its sample. The rearrangement joins TRBV12-2 to TRBJ1-4; the D call in the table, TRBD1, was not verified against the DNA. TRBV12-2 is recorded as a pseudogene. The CDR3 spans 15 residues. CDR3 DNA: TGTGCAAGTCTCCAGGCGACAGGGGAAAATGAAAAACTGTTTTTT. Its protein is CASLQATGENEKLFF.

In this sample, this clone turned up a few times. The chain has TRBV28 and TRBJ1-5; no firm D call. This CDR3 has 15 residues. Trimming left V 2 bases short and J 7 bases short, with 15 bases between. Looked up from germline, CDR1 is MDHEN and CDR2 is SYDVKM. CDR3 protein: CASSLLVYGRQPQHF. The CDR3 nucleotides read TGTGCCAGCAGTTTACTCGTTTATGGGAGACAGCCCCAGCATTTT. Drawing the rest from reference TRBV28 and TRBJ1-5, the complete variable domain is DVKVTQSSRYLVKRTGEKVFLECVQDMDHENMFWYRQDPGLGLRLIYFSYDVKMKEKGDIPEGYSVSREKKERFSLILESASTNQTSMYLCASSLLVYGRQPQHFGDGTRLSIL.

The chain combines TRBV5-1 with TRBJ1-2, with D perhaps TRBD1 (6 bases). Germline V gene lookup returns CDR1 SGHRS and CDR2 YFSETQ. V was shortened by 4 bases and J by 3 bases, with 16 bases between the two germline ends. The CDR3 contains 15 residues. CDR3 bases: TGCGCCAGCAGCGCCACCGGGACAACATACTATGGCTACACCTTC. Its protein is CASSATGTTYYGYTF. The full variable domain, completed using reference TRBV5-1 and TRBJ1-2, is KAGVTQTPRYLIKTRGQQVTLSCSPISGHRSVSWYQQTPGQGLQFLFEYFSETQRNKGNFPGRFSGRQFSNSRSEMNVSTLELGDSALYLCASSATGTTYYGYTFGSGTRLTVV.

V is TRBV5-1 and J is TRBJ1-2, with a tentative D call TRBD1 (5 bases). CDR3 length: 12 amino acids. Trimming cost V 0 bases and J 8 bases, with 8 bases left between them. The germline gives CDR1 SGHRS, CDR2 YFSETQ. The chain's CDR3 is CASSLGGEGYTF. Written as DNA, the CDR3 is TGCGCCAGCAGCTTGGGGGGGGAAGGCTACACCTTC.

The V and J genes are TRBV7-2 and TRBJ1-2; D unclear. This CDR3 has 14 residues. V lost 6 bases to trimming and J lost 4 bases, with 15 bases between them. The V gene's germline CDR1 is SGHTA and CDR2 FQGNSA. CDR3 nucleotide sequence: TGTGCCAGCAGTCTGAGCGAGCTCTCCTATGGCTACACCTTC. Translation: CASSLSELSYGYTF.

The chain couples TRBV7-2 to TRBJ1-6, with a possible D match to TRBD1 (6 bases). The CDR3 length is 13 residues. CDR1 is SGHTA, CDR2 FQGNSA, per germline. Trimming left V 2 bases short and J 10 bases short, with 9 bases between. The CDR3 region is CASSLWGHSPLHF. DNA for the CDR3: TGTGCCAGCAGCTTATGGGGACACTCACCCCTCCACTTT.

The chain is built from TRBV19 and TRBJ2-3; 8 bases align to TRBD2. CDR1 is LNHDA, CDR2 SQIVND, per germline (reference sequence). V lost 5 bases to trimming and J lost 6 bases; unmatched junction nucleotides: 10. This CDR3 is built from 15 residues. CDR3 loop: CASSLSSGVSDTQYF. As DNA, the CDR3 is TGTGCCAGTAGTTTGAGTAGCGGGGTGTCGGATACGCAGTATTTT.

The chain joins TRBV11-2 to TRBJ2-3; a possible D gene is TRBD2 (6 bases). Trimming cost V 5 bases and J 5 bases, with 11 bases left between them. Germline CDR1 is SGHAT and CDR2 is FQNNGV. This CDR3 comprises 13 residues. CDR3 coding DNA: TGTGCCAGCAGCCTACCGGGGGAAGATACGCAGTATTTT. Its translation is CASSLPGEDTQYF. Based on the CDR3 plus reference TRBV11-2 and TRBJ2-3, the full variable domain is EAGVAQSPRYKIIEKRQSVAFWCNPISGHATLYWYQQILGQGPKLLIQFQNNGVVDDSQLPKDRFSAERLKGVDSTLKIQPAKLEDSAVYLCASSLPGEDTQYFGPGTRLTVL.

The CDR3 coding sequence is TGTGCCAGCAGTGAATCAGAGACAGGGGGCACAGATACGCAGTATTTT. Translation gives CASSESETGGTDTQYF. The genes are TRBV25-1 and TRBJ2-3, with 8 bases lining up with TRBD1. Losses at the gene ends were 1 base for V and 1 base for J; bases not matched to a gene: 4. The CDR3 covers 16 residues. CDR1 is MGHDK, CDR2 SYGVNS, per germline.

The rearrangement uses TRBV2 and TRBJ2-1; 13 bases are shared with TRBD2. The CDR3 loop spans 18 amino acids. The germline CDR1 and CDR2 sequences are SNHLY and FYNNEI. The trim removed 4 bases at V and 4 bases at J, leaving 10 bases unmatched. The DNA of the CDR3 is TGTGCCAGCAGTGGGGCACTAGCGGGAGGGCCGAGATACAATGAGCAGTTCTTC. Translation gives CASSGALAGGPRYNEQFF.

CDR3 sequence: CASSGTDSNQPQHF. In DNA, the CDR3 is TGTGCCAGCAGTGGGACAGACAGCAATCAGCCCCAGCATTTT. The chain joins TRBV28 to TRBJ1-5, with 7 nucleotides matching TRBD1. The germline CDR1 and CDR2 sequences are MDHEN and SYDVKM. CDR3 length equals 14 residues. The junction had 2 bases not matched to a gene; V was cut back by 5 bases and J by 1 base.

The chain is built from TRBV9 and TRBJ2-7; TRBD2 matches 11 bases. With 4 bases clipped from V and 1 base from J, the junction kept 7 bases outside the gene matches. Germline assignment: CDR1 SGDLS and CDR2 YYNGEE. CDR3 size: 16 residues. This CDR3 reads CASSPVAGGRSYEQYF. In nucleotides, the CDR3 is TGTGCCAGCAGCCCCGTAGCGGGAGGGCGTTCCTACGAGCAGTACTTC. The full variable domain, its missing parts supplied by reference TRBV9 and TRBJ2-7, is DSGVTQTPKHLITATGQRVTLRCSPRSGDLSVYWYQQSLDQGLQFLIQYYNGEERAKGNILERFSAQQFPDLHSELNLSSLELGDSALYFCASSPVAGGRSYEQYFGPGTRLTVT.

This rearrangement joins TRBV11-2 to TRBJ2-7; D unresolved. The CDR3 contains 12 residues. CDR1 is SGHAT, CDR2 FQNNGV, per germline. Trimming removed 4 bases at V and 3 bases at J, with 7 bases between. The CDR3: CASSYDNYEQYF. The DNA of the CDR3 is TGTGCCAGCAGCTATGACAACTACGAGCAGTACTTC.

The chain carries TRBV20-1 and TRBJ2-7; D gene uncertain. CDR1 DFQATT and CDR2 SNEGSKA come from the germline V gene (reference sequence). The CDR3 runs 11 residues. V was pared by 6 bases and J by 5 bases, with 11 bases between. The CDR3 sequence is CSADVLDEQYF. As DNA, the CDR3 is TGCAGTGCCGATGTCTTAGACGAGCAGTACTTC.

The rearrangement uses TRBV5-6 and TRBJ1-5, with TRBD1 identical over 11 bases. CDR3 length equals 15 residues. Germline CDR1 is SGHDT and CDR2 is YYEEEE. The J segment lost 9 bases and the V segment lost 2 bases, leaving 7 bases of the junction unmatched. This chain's CDR3 is CASSLAGTGGRPQHF. CDR3 sequence (DNA): TGTGCCAGCAGCTTAGCCGGGACAGGGGGGAGGCCCCAGCATTTT.

The chain joins TRBV12-5 to TRBJ2-3; weak D call: TRBD2 (6 bases). V was trimmed by 7 bases and J by 0 bases, leaving 11 bases between them. This CDR3 is 14 amino acids long. Germline-derived CDR1 and CDR2 are LGHNT and FRNRAP. The CDR3 sequence is CASALRGSTDTQYF. The CDR3 DNA sequence: TGTGCTAGTGCCCTACGGGGGAGCACAGATACGCAGTATTTT.

V usage is TRBV4-1 and J usage is TRBJ1-3, with unresolved D. There are 14 residues in the CDR3. Deletions cut 1 base from V and 0 bases from J, with 4 bases between. Germline assignment: CDR1 MGHRA and CDR2 YSYEKL. The CDR3 here is CASSQVDSGNTIYF. DNA of the CDR3: TGCGCCAGCAGCCAAGTAGACTCTGGAAACACCATATATTTT.

This chain uses TRBV5-1 with TRBJ2-1; 9 bases align to TRBD1. This CDR3 is built from 15 residues. Per germline, CDR1 SGHRS and CDR2 YFSETQ. V lost 4 bases to trimming and J lost 6 bases; unmatched junction nucleotides: 8. The CDR3 DNA reads as TGCGCCAGCAGCCCGACCGGGACAGGGACCAATGAGCAGTTCTTC. Translating gives CASSPTGTGTNEQFF. The full variable domain, with the rest looked up from reference TRBV5-1 and TRBJ2-1, is KAGVTQTPRYLIKTRGQQVTLSCSPISGHRSVSWYQQTPGQGLQFLFEYFSETQRNKGNFPGRFSGRQFSNSRSEMNVSTLELGDSALYLCASSPTGTGTNEQFFGPGTRLTVL.

J is TRBJ1-3 and V is TRBV2; 7 positions match TRBD1. This CDR3 has 18 residues. V shed 9 bases and J 2 bases; nucleotides not matched to a gene: 19. Germline loops: CDR1 SNHLY, CDR2 FYNNEI. The CDR3 region has the DNA TGTGCCAGTCGACCCGGACAGGACGTGACGGCCCCTGGAAACACCATATATTTT. Protein product: CASRPGQDVTAPGNTIYF.

This clone showed up just a few times. This chain links TRBV5-4 with TRBJ2-1; TRBD1 matches 8 bases. There are 16 residues in the CDR3. The trim removed 4 bases at V and 8 bases at J, leaving 14 bases unmatched. CDR1 and CDR2 from the germline V gene are SGHNT and YYREEE (reference sequence). The CDR3: CASSLSPTGGLDEQFF. In DNA, the CDR3 is TGTGCCAGCAGCCTGAGTCCAACAGGGGGACTGGATGAGCAGTTCTTC.